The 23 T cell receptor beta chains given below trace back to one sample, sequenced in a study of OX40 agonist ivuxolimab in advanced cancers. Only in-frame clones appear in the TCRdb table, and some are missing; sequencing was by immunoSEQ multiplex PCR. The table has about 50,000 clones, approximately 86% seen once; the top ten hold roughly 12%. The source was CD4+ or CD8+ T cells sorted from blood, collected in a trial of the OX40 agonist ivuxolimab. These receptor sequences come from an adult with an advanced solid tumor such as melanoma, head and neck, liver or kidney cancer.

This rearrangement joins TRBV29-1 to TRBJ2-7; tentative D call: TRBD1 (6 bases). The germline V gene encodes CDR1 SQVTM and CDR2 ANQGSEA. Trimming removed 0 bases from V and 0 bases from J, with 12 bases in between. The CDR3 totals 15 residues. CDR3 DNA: TGCAGCGTTGAAGAGGGACCGACAGGCTCCTACGAGCAGTACTTC. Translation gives CSVEEGPTGSYEQYF.

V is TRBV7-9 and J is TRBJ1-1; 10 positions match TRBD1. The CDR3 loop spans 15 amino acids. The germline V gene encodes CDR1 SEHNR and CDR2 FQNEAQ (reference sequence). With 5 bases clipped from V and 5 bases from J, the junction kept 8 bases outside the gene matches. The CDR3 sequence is CASSQWDRGATEAFF. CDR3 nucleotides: TGTGCCAGCAGCCAATGGGACAGGGGAGCGACTGAAGCTTTCTTT.

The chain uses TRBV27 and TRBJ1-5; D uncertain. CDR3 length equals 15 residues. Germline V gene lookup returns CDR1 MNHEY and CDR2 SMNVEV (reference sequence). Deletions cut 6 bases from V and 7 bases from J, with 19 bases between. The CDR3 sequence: CASSWTAAIGQPQHF. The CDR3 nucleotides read TGTGCCAGCAGCTGGACGGCCGCCATCGGACAGCCCCAGCATTTT.

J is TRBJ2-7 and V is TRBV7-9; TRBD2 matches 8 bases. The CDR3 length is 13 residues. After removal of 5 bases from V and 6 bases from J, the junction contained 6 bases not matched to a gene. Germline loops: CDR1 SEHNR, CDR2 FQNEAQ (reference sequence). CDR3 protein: CASSVSGSAEQYF. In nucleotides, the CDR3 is TGTGCCAGCAGCGTGAGCGGGAGCGCCGAGCAGTACTTC.

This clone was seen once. The CDR3, as DNA: TGTGCCAGCAGCCCCCTTGAGGGCCCTGAGCAGTTCTTC. Amino acids: CASSPLEGPEQFF. The J gene is TRBJ2-1, the V gene TRBV14; possible D gene TRBD2, 5 bases. Germline V gives CDR1 SGHDN, CDR2 FVKESK. With 4 bases removed from V and 9 bases from J, the gap between germline ends came to 13 bases. CDR3 length: 13 amino acids.

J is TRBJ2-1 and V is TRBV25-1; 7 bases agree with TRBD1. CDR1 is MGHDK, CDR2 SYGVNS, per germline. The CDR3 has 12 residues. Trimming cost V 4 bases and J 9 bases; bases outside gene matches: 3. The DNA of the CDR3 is TGTGCCAGCAGTGGTACAGGGGTTGAGCAGTTCTTC. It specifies CASSGTGVEQFF. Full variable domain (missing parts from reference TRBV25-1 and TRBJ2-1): EADIYQTPRYLVIGTGKKITLECSQTMGHDKMYWYQQDPGMELHLIHYSYGVNSTEKGDLSSESTVSRIRTEHFPLTLESARPSHTSQYLCASSGTGVEQFFGPGTRLTVL.

The CDR3 protein is CASSRGGELFF. The CDR3, as DNA: TGCGCCAGCAGCCGGGGGGGGGAGCTGTTTTTT. This chain uses TRBV4-1 with TRBJ2-2; D may be TRBD1 or TRBD2 (5 bases each). The V gene's germline CDR1 is MGHRA and CDR2 YSYEKL. V was shortened by 4 bases and J by 8 bases, with 5 bases between the two germline ends. The CDR3 length is 11 residues.

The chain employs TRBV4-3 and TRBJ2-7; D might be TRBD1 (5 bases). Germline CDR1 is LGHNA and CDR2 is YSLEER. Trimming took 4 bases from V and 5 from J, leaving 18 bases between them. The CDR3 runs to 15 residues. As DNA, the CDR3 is TGCGCCAGCAGCCCATGGGTAGGGGTGGCGGACGAGCAGTACTTC. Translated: CASSPWVGVADEQYF.

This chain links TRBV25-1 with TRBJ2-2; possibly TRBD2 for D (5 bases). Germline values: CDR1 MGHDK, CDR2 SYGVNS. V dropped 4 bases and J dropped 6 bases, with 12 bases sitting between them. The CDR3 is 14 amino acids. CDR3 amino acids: CASSGFLGAGELFF. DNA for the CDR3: TGTGCCAGCAGTGGATTCTTGGGAGCCGGGGAGCTGTTTTTT.

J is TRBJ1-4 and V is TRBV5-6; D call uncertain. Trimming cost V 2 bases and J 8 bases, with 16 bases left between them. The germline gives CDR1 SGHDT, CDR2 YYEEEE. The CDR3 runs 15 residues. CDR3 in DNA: TGTGCCAGCAGCTTTAAAGGGAACCAGGTGGAAAAACTGTTTTTT. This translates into CASSFKGNQVEKLFF.

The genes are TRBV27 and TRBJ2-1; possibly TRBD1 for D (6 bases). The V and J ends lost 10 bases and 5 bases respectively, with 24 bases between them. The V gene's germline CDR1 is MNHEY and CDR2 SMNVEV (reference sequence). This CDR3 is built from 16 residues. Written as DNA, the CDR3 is TGTGCCACCAGGGGTGGTTATAGGACTCGAGACAATGAGCAGTTCTTC. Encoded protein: CATRGGYRTRDNEQFF.

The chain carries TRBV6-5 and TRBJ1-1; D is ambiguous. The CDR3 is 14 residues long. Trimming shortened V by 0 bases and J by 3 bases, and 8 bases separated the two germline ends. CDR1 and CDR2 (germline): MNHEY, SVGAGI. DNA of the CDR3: TGTGCCAGCAGTTACTCGATGGCTTACACTGAAGCTTTCTTT. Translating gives CASSYSMAYTEAFF.

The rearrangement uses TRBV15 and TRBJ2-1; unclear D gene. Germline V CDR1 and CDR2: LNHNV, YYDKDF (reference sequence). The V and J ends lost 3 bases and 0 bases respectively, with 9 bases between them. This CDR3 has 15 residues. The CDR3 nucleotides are TGTGCCACCAGCAGTCTCCTGAGCTCCTACAATGAGCAGTTCTTC. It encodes CATSSLLSSYNEQFF.

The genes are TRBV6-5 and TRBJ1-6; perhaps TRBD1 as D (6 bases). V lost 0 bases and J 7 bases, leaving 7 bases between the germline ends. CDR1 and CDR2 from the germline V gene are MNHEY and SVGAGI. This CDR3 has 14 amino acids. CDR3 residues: CASSYSRGNSPLHF. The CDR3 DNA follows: TGTGCCAGCAGTTACTCAAGGGGGAATTCACCCCTCCACTTT.

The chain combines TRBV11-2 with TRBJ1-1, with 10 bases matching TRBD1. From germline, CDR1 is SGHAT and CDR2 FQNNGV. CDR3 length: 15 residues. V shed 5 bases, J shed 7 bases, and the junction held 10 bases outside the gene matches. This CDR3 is CASSPRDRGSVEAFF. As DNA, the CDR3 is TGTGCCAGCAGCCCCCGGGACAGGGGATCGGTTGAAGCTTTCTTT. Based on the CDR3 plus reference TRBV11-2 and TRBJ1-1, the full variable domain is EAGVAQSPRYKIIEKRQSVAFWCNPISGHATLYWYQQILGQGPKLLIQFQNNGVVDDSQLPKDRFSAERLKGVDSTLKIQPAKLEDSAVYLCASSPRDRGSVEAFFGQGTRLTVV.

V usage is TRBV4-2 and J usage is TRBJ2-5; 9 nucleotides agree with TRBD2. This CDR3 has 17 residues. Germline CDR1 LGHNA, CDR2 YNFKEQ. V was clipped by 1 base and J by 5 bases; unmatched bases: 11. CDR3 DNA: TGTGCCAGCAGCCAAGTGATCGGCGGGGGGGCCGGGGAGACCCAGTACTTC. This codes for CASSQVIGGGAGETQYF.

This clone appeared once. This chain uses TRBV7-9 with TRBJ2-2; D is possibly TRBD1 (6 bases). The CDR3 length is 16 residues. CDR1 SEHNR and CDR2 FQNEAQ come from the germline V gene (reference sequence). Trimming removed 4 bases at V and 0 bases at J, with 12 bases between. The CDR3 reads CASSSGQSANTGELFF. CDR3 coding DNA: TGTGCCAGCAGCTCAGGACAGTCCGCGAACACCGGGGAGCTGTTTTTT. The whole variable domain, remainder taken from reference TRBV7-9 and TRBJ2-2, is DTGVSQNPRHKITKRGQNVTFRCDPISEHNRLYWYRQTLGQGPEFLTYFQNEAQLEKSRLLSDRFSAERPKGSFSTLEIQRTEQGDSAMYLCASSSGQSANTGELFFGEGSRLTVL.

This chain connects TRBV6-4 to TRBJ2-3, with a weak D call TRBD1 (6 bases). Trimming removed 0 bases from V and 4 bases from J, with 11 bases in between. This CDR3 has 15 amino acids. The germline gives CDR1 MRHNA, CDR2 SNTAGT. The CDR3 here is CASSDSDSQSDTQYF. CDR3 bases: TGTGCCAGCAGTGACTCGGACAGTCAGTCAGATACGCAGTATTTT.

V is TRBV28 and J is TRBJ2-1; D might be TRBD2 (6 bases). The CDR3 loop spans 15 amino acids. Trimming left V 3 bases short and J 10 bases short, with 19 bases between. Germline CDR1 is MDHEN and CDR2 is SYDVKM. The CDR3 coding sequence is TGTGCCAGCAGTTTCGATTCCGGGAGAGGAAGGGAGCAGTTCTTC. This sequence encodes CASSFDSGRGREQFF.

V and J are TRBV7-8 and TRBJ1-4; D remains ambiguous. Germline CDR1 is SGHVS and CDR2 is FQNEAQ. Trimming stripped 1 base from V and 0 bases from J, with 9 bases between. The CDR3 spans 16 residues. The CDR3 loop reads CASSLVVYATNEKLFF. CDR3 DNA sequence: TGTGCCAGCAGCTTAGTGGTTTATGCAACTAATGAAAAACTGTTTTTT.

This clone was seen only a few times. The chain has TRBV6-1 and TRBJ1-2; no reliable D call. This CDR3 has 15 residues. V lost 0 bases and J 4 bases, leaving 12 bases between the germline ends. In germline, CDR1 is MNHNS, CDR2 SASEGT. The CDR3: CASSEALGGPYGYTF. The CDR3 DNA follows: TGTGCCAGCAGTGAAGCGCTAGGCGGACCCTATGGCTACACCTTC.

In DNA form, the CDR3 reads TGTGCCTGGAACCTGGCTAGCCCCACAGATACGCAGTATTTT. The encoded protein is CAWNLASPTDTQYF. V and J are TRBV30 and TRBJ2-3; possible D gene TRBD2, 5 bases. CDR1 and CDR2 from the germline V gene are GTSNPN and SVGIG (reference sequence). The CDR3 length is 14 residues. Trimming removed 4 bases from V and 2 bases from J, with 13 bases in between.

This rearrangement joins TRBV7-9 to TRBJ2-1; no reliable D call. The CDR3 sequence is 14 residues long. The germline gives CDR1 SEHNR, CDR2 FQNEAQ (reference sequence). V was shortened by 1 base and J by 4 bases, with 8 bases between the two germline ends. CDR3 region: CASSLENRYNEQFF. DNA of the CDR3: TGTGCCAGCAGCTTAGAAAACAGATACAATGAGCAGTTCTTC.